Below, 10 T cell receptor beta chains from the same sample are listed, as sequenced in a study of spatial heterogeneity in lung cancer. Time point indicated: blood at routine non-recurrence follow-up after resection. Unsorted whole RNA samples from tumor, nontumor lung or frozen PBMC were sequenced. TCRdb itself ran the 5' RACE reads through MiXCR, one entry per CDR3 protein. The table lists about 120,000 distinct CDR3 sequences, less than 15% of them singletons. The source was PBMCs, collected at follow-up. Receptors were obtained from a male donor with early-stage non-small cell lung cancer.

This clonotype was counted ten times or more. V gene TRBV19 combines with J gene TRBJ1-5; no firm D call. CDR1 is LNHDA, CDR2 SQIVND, per germline (reference sequence). The CDR3 has 13 amino acids. V lost 4 bases and J 10 bases, leaving 14 bases between the germline ends. The CDR3 reads CASSTFPQGPQHF. CDR3 nucleotide sequence: TGTGCCAGTAGTACCTTTCCGCAAGGACCCCAGCATTTT.

The rearrangement links TRBV14 to TRBJ2-7; 8 positions match TRBD1. The junction had 8 bases not matched to a gene; V was cut back by 4 bases and J by 0 bases. Germline CDR1 reads SGHDN; CDR2 reads FVKESK. This CDR3 is built from 16 residues. The CDR3 spells CASSRVSGQVSYEQYF. The CDR3 region has the DNA TGTGCCAGCAGCCGCGTCTCGGGACAGGTCTCCTACGAGCAGTACTTC. The whole variable domain, remainder taken from reference TRBV14 and TRBJ2-7, is EAGVTQFPSHSVIEKGQTVTLRCDPISGHDNLYWYRRVMGKEIKFLLHFVKESKQDESGMPNNRFLAERTGGTYSTLKVQPAELEDSGVYFCASSRVSGQVSYEQYFGPGTRLTVT.

This clonotype has only a few counts. The gene calls are TRBV3-1 and TRBJ2-1; tentative D call: TRBD2 (5 bases). V lost 7 bases and J lost 10, with 11 bases in between. This CDR3 is built from 11 residues. Germline-derived CDR1 and CDR2 are LGHDT and YNNKEL (reference sequence). Here the CDR3 DNA reads TGTGCCAGCACCTCCCCGGGAGAGCAGTTCTTC. Protein product: CASTSPGEQFF.

Written as DNA, the CDR3 is TGTGCCAGCAGCTATCGACTAGCGGAGACCCAGTACTTC. Translating it yields CASSYRLAETQYF. The chain carries TRBV3-1 and TRBJ2-5; 8 positions match TRBD2. The V gene end was trimmed by 5 bases and the J gene end by 5 bases; junction bases not matched to a gene: 4. Germline lookup yields CDR1 LGHDT and CDR2 YNNKEL (reference sequence). There are 13 residues in the CDR3.

This clonotype was detected many times. The chain uses TRBV29-1 and TRBJ2-5, with TRBD1 identical over 11 bases. Germline V gene lookup returns CDR1 SQVTM and CDR2 ANQGSEA. After removal of 6 bases from V and 0 bases from J, the junction contained 3 bases not matched to a gene. This CDR3 has 14 residues. The CDR3 nucleotides read TGCAGCGTAGGGACAGGGGGGAACCAAGAGACCCAGTACTTC. It translates to CSVGTGGNQETQYF. Combining the CDR3 with reference TRBV29-1 and TRBJ2-5 gives the whole variable domain SAVISQKPSRDICQRGTSLTIQCQVDSQVTMMFWYRQQPGQSLTLIATANQGSEATYESGFVIDKFPISRPNLTFSTLTVSNMSPEDSSIYLCSVGTGGNQETQYFGPGTRLLVL.

Ten or more counts support this clonotype. This rearrangement joins TRBV6-5 to TRBJ1-3; 9 nucleotides match TRBD1. The CDR3 length is 16 residues. V shed 6 bases and J 0 bases; nucleotides not matched to a gene: 6. Germline CDR1 is MNHEY and CDR2 is SVGAGI. Here the CDR3 DNA reads TGTGCCAGCAGGCGAGGGACAGGGAGCTCTGGAAACACCATATATTTT. Its protein product is CASRRGTGSSGNTIYF.

This clonotype was observed at least ten times. J is TRBJ2-2 and V is TRBV29-1, with D unresolved. Trimming removed 4 bases at V and 2 bases at J, with 8 bases between. The CDR3 extends over 13 amino acids. The germline gives CDR1 SQVTM, CDR2 ANQGSEA. In DNA, the CDR3 is TGCAGCGTTGTGGGTGGTAACACCGGGGAGCTGTTTTTT. It encodes CSVVGGNTGELFF.

In its sample, this clonotype was seen many times. The CDR3 sequence is CASSQDPGTDSYEQYF. The CDR3 DNA sequence: TGTGCCAGCAGCCAAGATCCCGGGACAGACTCCTACGAGCAGTACTTC. The chain couples TRBV4-2 to TRBJ2-7; 7 bases align to TRBD1. Germline loops: CDR1 LGHNA, CDR2 YNFKEQ. The CDR3 spans 16 residues. The V segment lost 0 bases and the J segment 0 bases; nucleotides outside the gene matches: 5.

This clonotype has just a few counts. The rearrangement joins TRBV7-2 to TRBJ1-4; no clear D. This CDR3 has 16 amino acids. Germline V CDR1 and CDR2: SGHTA, FQGNSA. Trimming removed 5 bases at V and 7 bases at J, with 20 bases between. DNA for the CDR3: TGTGCCAGCAGCCCCAATCCGTTGGGAGGTGGTGAAAAACTGTTTTTT. Amino acid sequence: CASSPNPLGGGEKLFF.

This clonotype was observed a few times. This sequence joins TRBV5-1 and TRBJ1-1; no reliable D call. The CDR3 has 12 amino acids. Trimming removed 2 bases from V and 13 bases from J, with 15 bases in between. In germline, CDR1 is SGHRS, CDR2 YFSETQ. CDR3 loop: CASSFDGLRLFF. Here the CDR3 DNA reads TGCGCCAGCAGCTTTGACGGGCTCCGCCTTTTCTTT.